These 28 T cell receptor beta chains were sequenced from one sample in a study of T cell repertoires in aging, cancer and after chemotherapy. A mixed TRB-A/B primer pool amplified rearranged TRB by multiplex touch-down PCR. TCRdb ran MiXCR on the multiplex PCR reads and lists one entry per CDR3 protein. Of about 1,400 distinct CDR3 sequences listed, less than 25% are singletons. TCR beta rearrangements were amplified from peripheral blood genomic DNA. Material for sequencing was blood. These receptors all stem from a human donor with a solid tumor.

V usage is TRBV28 and J usage is TRBJ2-2; 7 bases map to TRBD1. Germline V gene sequence: CDR1 MDHEN, CDR2 SYDVKM. This CDR3 contains 16 residues. Trimming at V came to 8 bases and at J to 0 bases, leaving 9 bases not matched to a gene. CDR3 DNA: TGTGCCAGCCCGCCTTCCGGGACAGCGAACACCGGGGAGCTGTTTTTT. Translated, it gives CASPPSGTANTGELFF.

The chain uses TRBV19 and TRBJ2-2; 11 bases align to TRBD2. Losses at the gene ends were 3 bases for V and 1 base for J; bases not matched to a gene: 4. Germline lookup yields CDR1 LNHDA and CDR2 SQIVND (reference sequence). The CDR3 is 17 residues long. The CDR3 bases are TGTGCCAGTAGTATGTTTGGACTAGCGGGGAACACCGGGGAGCTGTTTTTT. Protein sequence: CASSMFGLAGNTGELFF.

This clonotype has just one count. Given a much more abundant clone one base away, this may be a read error. The rearrangement joins TRBV20-1 to TRBJ1-5; TRBD1 aligns across 7 bases. Germline assignment: CDR1 DFQATT and CDR2 SNEGSKA (reference sequence). This CDR3 has 14 residues. CDR3 DNA: TGCAGTTCTAGAGGCGGGACAGCGTATCAGCCCCAGCATTTT. Protein: CSSRGGTAYQPQHF.

By proportion, this clonotype is medium-sized. V and J are TRBV12-3 or TRBV12-4 and TRBJ1-2; D gene unclear. V was cut by 3 bases and J by 5 bases, with 13 bases left in between. The CDR3 covers 14 residues. The CDR3: CASSLAGLGYGYTF. CDR3 in DNA: TGTGCCAGCAGTTTGGCGGGTCTAGGGTATGGCTACACCTTC.

This clonotype is categorized as large. The chain recombines TRBV30 with TRBJ2-3; TRBD2 aligns across 7 bases. CDR1 is GTSNPN, CDR2 SVGIG, per germline (reference sequence). There are 15 residues in the CDR3. Losses at the gene ends were 1 base for V and 0 bases for J; bases not matched to a gene: 4. CDR3 protein: CAWSGNSGSTDTQYF. DNA for the CDR3: TGTGCCTGGAGTGGTAATAGCGGGAGCACAGATACGCAGTATTTT.

This clonotype was seen more than once but under ten times. This sequence joins TRBV5-1 and TRBJ1-1; 8 positions match TRBD1. Trimming removed 0 bases from V and 1 base from J; junction bases left unmatched: 5. The CDR3 runs to 16 residues. Germline V CDR1 and CDR2: SGHRS, YFSETQ. Here the CDR3 DNA reads TGCGCCAGCAGCTTGGTGCCCACAGGGGGGAACACTGAAGCTTTCTTT. This encodes CASSLVPTGGNTEAFF.

This clonotype was seen only a few times. The genes are TRBV6-2 or TRBV6-3 and TRBJ2-2, with 7 bases lining up with TRBD1. V lost 7 bases, J lost 8 bases, and 19 bases stayed unmatched. Per germline, CDR1 MNHEY and CDR2 SVGEGT. CDR3 length equals 17 residues. CDR3 nucleotides: TGTGCCAGCACCCAACCCCTACAGGGGCCCCGGAGGGGGGAGCTGTTTTTT. Its protein is CASTQPLQGPRRGELFF.

In this sample, this clonotype is medium-sized. The chain employs TRBV6-4 and TRBJ1-5; 9 bases line up with TRBD1. In germline, CDR1 is MRHNA, CDR2 SNTAGT. The length of the CDR3 is 18 residues. After removal of 4 bases from V and 0 bases from J, the junction contained 10 bases not matched to a gene. The DNA of the CDR3 is TGTGCCAGCAGTGGTCGGACAGGGGACGACGATAGCAATCAGCCCCAGCATTTT. Translation: CASSGRTGDDDSNQPQHF.

This clonotype is medium-sized within its sample. The rearrangement uses TRBV30 and TRBJ1-5, with D possibly TRBD1 on 5 matching bases. Germline assignment: CDR1 GTSNPN and CDR2 SVGIG (reference sequence). This CDR3 is built from 15 residues. Trimming stripped 3 bases from V and 0 bases from J, with 12 bases between. CDR3 bases: TGTGCCTGGAGCATAGGGGTATATAGCAATCAGCCCCAGCATTTT. Translated: CAWSIGVYSNQPQHF.

By frequency in the sample, this clonotype is medium-sized. The gene calls are TRBV12-3 or TRBV12-4 and TRBJ1-1, with a possible D match to TRBD1 (6 bases). Trimming pared 8 bases from V and 2 bases from J, leaving 12 bases between. This CDR3 has 13 amino acids. Written as DNA, the CDR3 is TGTGCCAGCGGTGGGGGCCGAAACACTGAAGCTTTCTTT. Amino acids: CASGGGRNTEAFF.

This clonotype showed up just a few times. V is TRBV4-1 and J is TRBJ1-5; D unresolved. This CDR3 comprises 16 residues. Germline CDR1 reads MGHRA; CDR2 reads YSYEKL. Deletions cut 0 bases from V and 7 bases from J, with 16 bases between. CDR3 amino acids: CASSQDDSGFRQPQHF. The CDR3 region has the DNA TGCGCCAGCAGCCAAGATGATTCGGGTTTTAGGCAGCCCCAGCATTTT.

This clonotype qualifies as large. The chain joins TRBV5-4 to TRBJ2-3; no clear D. The V and J ends lost 5 bases and 3 bases respectively, with 13 bases between them. Per the germline V gene, CDR1 is SGHNT and CDR2 is YYREEE (reference sequence). CDR3 length: 14 amino acids. CDR3 coding DNA: TGTGCCAGCAGGACCGGCACGGATACAGATACGCAGTATTTT. It encodes CASRTGTDTDTQYF. Full variable domain (outside the CDR3, taken from reference TRBV5-4 and TRBJ2-3): ETGVTQSPTHLIKTRGQQVTLRCSSQSGHNTVSWYQQALGQGPQFIFQYYREEENGRGNFPPRFSGLQFPNYSSELNVNALELDDSALYLCASRTGTDTDTQYFGPGTRLTVL.

In its sample, this clonotype ranks as medium-sized. V usage is TRBV12-3 or TRBV12-4 and J usage is TRBJ2-5, with a weak D call TRBD2 (5 bases). Trimming left V 3 bases short and J 2 bases short, with 10 bases between. This CDR3 is 14 amino acids long. The CDR3 region has the DNA TGTGCCAGCAGTTTGGCGGGCCTTCAAGAGACCCAGTACTTC. Encoded protein: CASSLAGLQETQYF.

The CDR3 nucleotides are TGCAGCGTCGCTTACAGGGGGCTCCAAGAGACCCAGTACTTC. It translates to CSVAYRGLQETQYF. This chain links TRBV29-1 with TRBJ2-5; 9 nucleotides line up with TRBD1. CDR1 is SQVTM and CDR2 is ANQGSEA in the germline V gene. CDR3 length: 14 residues. The V gene end was trimmed by 6 bases and the J gene end by 1 base; junction bases not matched to a gene: 6.

By frequency in the sample, this clonotype is medium-sized (0.01 to 0.1%). The chain has TRBV12-3 or TRBV12-4 and TRBJ1-5; maybe TRBD1 (6 bases). V lost 7 bases and J 0 bases, leaving 13 bases between the germline ends. This CDR3 is built from 15 residues. The CDR3 coding sequence is TGTGCCAGCAACTTAGGGGGATCTAGCAATCAGCCCCAGCATTTT. Translation gives CASNLGGSSNQPQHF.

This clonotype was counted between two and nine times. This chain connects TRBV20-1 to TRBJ2-4; D tentatively reads TRBD1 or TRBD2 (7 bases each). The CDR3 extends over 16 amino acids. The germline V and J ends were trimmed by 4 bases and 1 base, with 17 bases remaining between them. From germline, CDR1 is DFQATT and CDR2 SNEGSKA (reference sequence). As DNA, the CDR3 is TGCAGTGCTAAGGGGCAGGGGGGGATCGCCAAAAACATTCAGTACTTC. It yields the protein CSAKGQGGIAKNIQYF.

This clonotype is categorized as medium-sized. The chain combines TRBV6-5 with TRBJ1-4; 8 bases match TRBD1. V was pared by 6 bases and J by 7 bases, with 7 bases of the junction left unmatched. CDR3 length equals 14 residues. Germline V gene sequence: CDR1 MNHEY, CDR2 SVGAGI. The CDR3: CASSRGTGLEKLFF. Here the CDR3 DNA reads TGTGCCAGCAGCCGAGGGACAGGCCTTGAAAAACTGTTTTTT.

This clonotype is deemed medium-sized. The chain carries TRBV7-2 and TRBJ2-7; D unresolved. V dropped 1 base and J dropped 2 bases, with 9 bases sitting between them. CDR1 and CDR2 from the germline V gene are SGHTA and FQGNSA. The CDR3 spans 14 residues. The CDR3 is CASSLGGATYEQYF. DNA of the CDR3: TGTGCCAGCAGCTTAGGAGGCGCCACCTACGAGCAGTACTTC.

This clonotype is deemed medium-sized. This rearrangement joins TRBV6-6 to TRBJ2-5; no clear D. The CDR3 runs 14 residues. Trimming stripped 0 bases from V and 2 bases from J, with 7 bases between. The germline gives CDR1 MNHNY, CDR2 SVGAGI (reference sequence). Here the CDR3 reads CASSYSTAQETQYF. DNA of the CDR3: TGTGCCAGCAGTTACTCGACCGCTCAAGAGACCCAGTACTTC.

Worth noting for this clonotype: A much larger clone lies one base from this, so it may be a read error. This sequence joins TRBV5-5 and TRBJ2-5; 9 bases fit TRBD1. The CDR3 is made up of 15 amino acids. Germline-derived CDR1 and CDR2 are SGHKS and YYEKEE (reference sequence). With V trimmed by 4 bases and J by 7 bases, 11 bases remained unmatched. CDR3 in DNA: TGTGCCAGCAGCCCCAACAGGGGGCTAGAGGTGACCCAGTACTTC. Encoded protein: CASSPNRGLEVTQYF.

This clonotype is deemed large. The chain couples TRBV18 to TRBJ2-5; D is possibly TRBD1 or TRBD2 (6 bases each). Per the germline V gene, CDR1 is KGHSH and CDR2 is LQKENI. This CDR3 contains 15 residues. The V and J ends lost 1 base and 1 base respectively, with 10 bases between them. As DNA, the CDR3 is TGTGCCAGCTCACCACAGGGGGGCCTCCAAGAGACCCAGTACTTC. Translated, it gives CASSPQGGLQETQYF.

Comment on this clonotype: With a much larger clone just one base away, this may be a read error. The chain couples TRBV6-1 to TRBJ2-5; TRBD2 is a possible D gene (6 bases). V was trimmed by 2 bases and J by 2 bases, leaving 12 bases between them. The germline CDR1 and CDR2 sequences are MNHNS and SASEGT. The CDR3 is made up of 15 amino acids. CDR3 DNA: TGTGCCAGCAGTGAAATCAGGACTATACAAGAGACCCAGTACTTC. Encoded protein: CASSEIRTIQETQYF.

A word on this clonotype: One junction end disagrees with the germline gene, perhaps due to a read error. The genes are TRBV24-1 and TRBJ1-2; the match to TRBD1 covers 7 bases. The germline gives CDR1 KGHDR, CDR2 SFDVKD. CDR3 size: 19 residues. The CDR3 bases are TGTGCCACCAGTGGACGCGGGGACAGCCGACAACTCCCTAAATATGGCTACACCTTC. This sequence encodes CATSGRGDSRQLPKYGYTF.

V is TRBV6-1 and J is TRBJ2-1; 9 bases match TRBD1. Germline-derived CDR1 and CDR2 are MNHNS and SASEGT. CDR3 length: 16 amino acids. Trimming at V came to 3 bases and at J to 3 bases, leaving 6 bases not matched to a gene. In nucleotides, the CDR3 is TGTGCCAGCAGTGAGCGGAGGACAGGGGTCTACAATGAGCAGTTCTTC. Translation gives CASSERRTGVYNEQFF.

This clonotype occurred a few times. The chain links TRBV7-9 to TRBJ2-1, with 9 nucleotides matching TRBD2. CDR1 and CDR2 (germline): SEHNR, FQNEAQ (reference sequence). CDR3 length: 17 amino acids. Trimming at V came to 5 bases and at J to 0 bases, leaving 8 bases not matched to a gene. The CDR3 DNA reads TGTGCCAGCAGCGGCCCAAAGCGGGGGGCCTCCTACAATGAGCAGTTCTTC. Protein product: CASSGPKRGASYNEQFF.

This clonotype rates as medium-sized. This rearrangement joins TRBV5-1 to TRBJ2-7; TRBD2 might be the D (6 bases). The CDR3 has 17 residues. CDR1 and CDR2 (germline): SGHRS, YFSETQ. V lost 0 bases and J lost 3, with 19 bases in between. CDR3: CASSLDLFGGRIYEQYF. CDR3 bases: TGCGCCAGCAGCTTGGATCTTTTTGGAGGGAGAATCTACGAGCAGTACTTC.

By share, this clonotype ranks as medium-sized. The chain carries TRBV6-5 and TRBJ1-2; D unclear. CDR1 and CDR2 (germline): MNHEY, SVGAGI. The CDR3 loop spans 15 amino acids. Trimming shortened V by 0 bases and J by 0 bases, and 8 bases separated the two germline ends. The CDR3 DNA reads TGTGCCAGCAGTTACTCCTATCGGGCTAACTATGGCTACACCTTC. It is translated as CASSYSYRANYGYTF.

This chain links TRBV5-1 with TRBJ1-1; D gene uncertain. From germline, CDR1 is SGHRS and CDR2 YFSETQ. The ends were cut back, 1 base at V and 8 bases at J, with 15 bases in the middle. The CDR3 runs 14 residues. The CDR3 DNA sequence: TGCGCCAGCAGCTTGACCCCAGGTGGGAGGGAAGCTTTCTTT. Residues: CASSLTPGGREAFF.